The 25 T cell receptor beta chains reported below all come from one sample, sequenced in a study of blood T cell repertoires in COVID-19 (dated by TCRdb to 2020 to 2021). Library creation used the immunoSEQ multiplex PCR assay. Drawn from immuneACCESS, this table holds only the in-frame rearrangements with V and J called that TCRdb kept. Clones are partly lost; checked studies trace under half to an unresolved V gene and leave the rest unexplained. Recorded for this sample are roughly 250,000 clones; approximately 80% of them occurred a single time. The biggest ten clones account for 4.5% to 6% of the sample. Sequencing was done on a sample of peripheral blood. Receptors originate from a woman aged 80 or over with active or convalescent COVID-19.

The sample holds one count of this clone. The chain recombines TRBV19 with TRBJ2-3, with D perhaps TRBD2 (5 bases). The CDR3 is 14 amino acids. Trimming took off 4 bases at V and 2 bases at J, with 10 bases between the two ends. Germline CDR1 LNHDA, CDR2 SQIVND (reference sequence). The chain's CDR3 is CASSKLALTDTQYF. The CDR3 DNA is TGTGCCAGTAGTAAGCTAGCCCTCACAGATACGCAGTATTTT. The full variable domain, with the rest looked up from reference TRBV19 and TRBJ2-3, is DGGITQSPKYLFRKEGQNVTLSCEQNLNHDAMYWYRQDPGQGLRLIYYSQIVNDFQKGDIAEGYSVSREKKESFPLTVTSAQKNPTAFYLCASSKLALTDTQYFGPGTRLTVL.

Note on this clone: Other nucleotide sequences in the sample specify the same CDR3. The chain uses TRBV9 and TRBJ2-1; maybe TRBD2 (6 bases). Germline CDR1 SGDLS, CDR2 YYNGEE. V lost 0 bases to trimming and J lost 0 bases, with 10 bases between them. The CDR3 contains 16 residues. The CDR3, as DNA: TGTGCCAGCAGCGTAGCTGGAGGGAGCTCCTACAATGAGCAGTTCTTC. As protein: CASSVAGGSSYNEQFF.

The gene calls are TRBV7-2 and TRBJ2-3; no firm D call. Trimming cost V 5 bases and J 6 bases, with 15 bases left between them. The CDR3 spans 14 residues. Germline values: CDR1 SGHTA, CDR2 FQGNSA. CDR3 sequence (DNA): TGTGCCAGCAGCCGGTCGGTTGTAACGGATACGCAGTATTTT. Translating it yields CASSRSVVTDTQYF. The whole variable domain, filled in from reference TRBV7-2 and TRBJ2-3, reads GAGVSQSPSNKVTEKGKDVELRCDPISGHTALYWYRQSLGQGLEFLIYFQGNSAPDKSGLPSDRFSAERTGGSVSTLTIQRTQQEDSAVYLCASSRSVVTDTQYFGPGTRLTVL.

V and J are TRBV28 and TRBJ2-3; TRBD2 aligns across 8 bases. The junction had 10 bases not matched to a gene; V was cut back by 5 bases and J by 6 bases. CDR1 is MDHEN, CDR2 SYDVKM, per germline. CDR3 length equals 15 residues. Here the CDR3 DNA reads TGTGCCAGCAGTATCCGGACTAGCCCTTCGGATACGCAGTATTTT. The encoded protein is CASSIRTSPSDTQYF. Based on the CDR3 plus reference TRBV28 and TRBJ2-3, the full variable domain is DVKVTQSSRYLVKRTGEKVFLECVQDMDHENMFWYRQDPGLGLRLIYFSYDVKMKEKGDIPEGYSVSREKKERFSLILESASTNQTSMYLCASSIRTSPSDTQYFGPGTRLTVL.

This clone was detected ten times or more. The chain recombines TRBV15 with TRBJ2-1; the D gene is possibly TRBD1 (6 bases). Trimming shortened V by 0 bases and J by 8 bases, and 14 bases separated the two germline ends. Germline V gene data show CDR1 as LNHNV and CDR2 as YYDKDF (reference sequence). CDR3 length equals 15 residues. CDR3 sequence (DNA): TGTGCCACCAGCAGAGATTGGGGGCCTTTGTATGAGCAGTTCTTC. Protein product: CATSRDWGPLYEQFF. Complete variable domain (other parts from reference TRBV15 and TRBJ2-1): DAMVIQNPRYQVTQFGKPVTLSCSQTLNHNVMYWYQQKSSQAPKLLFHYYDKDFNNEADTPDNFQSRRPNTSFCFLDIRSPGLGDTAMYLCATSRDWGPLYEQFFGPGTRLTVL.

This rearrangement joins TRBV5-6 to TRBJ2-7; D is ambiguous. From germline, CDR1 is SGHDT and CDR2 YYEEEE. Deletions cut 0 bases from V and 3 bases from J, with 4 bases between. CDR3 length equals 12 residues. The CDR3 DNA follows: TGTGCCAGCAGCTTGGGAGGCTACGAGCAGTACTTC. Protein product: CASSLGGYEQYF.

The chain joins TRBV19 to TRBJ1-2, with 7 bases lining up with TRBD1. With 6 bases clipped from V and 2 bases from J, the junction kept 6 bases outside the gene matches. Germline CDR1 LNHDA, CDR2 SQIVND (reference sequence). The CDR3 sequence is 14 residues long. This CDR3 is CASRNDRENYGYTF. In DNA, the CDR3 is TGTGCCAGTAGAAACGACAGGGAGAACTATGGCTACACCTTC.

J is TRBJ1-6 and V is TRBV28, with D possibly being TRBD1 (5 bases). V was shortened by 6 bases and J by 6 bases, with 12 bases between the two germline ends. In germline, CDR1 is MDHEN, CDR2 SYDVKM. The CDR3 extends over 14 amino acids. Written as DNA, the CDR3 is TGTGCCAGCAGCCTAAGACAGATTAATTCACCCCTCCACTTT. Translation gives CASSLRQINSPLHF.

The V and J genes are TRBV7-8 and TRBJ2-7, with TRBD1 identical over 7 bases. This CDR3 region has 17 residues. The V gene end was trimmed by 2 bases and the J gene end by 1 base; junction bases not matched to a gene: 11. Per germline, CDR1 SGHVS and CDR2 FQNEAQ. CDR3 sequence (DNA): TGTGCCAGCAGCTTACTGGGGCGGTCAGGGGGTTCCTACGAGCAGTACTTC. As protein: CASSLLGRSGGSYEQYF. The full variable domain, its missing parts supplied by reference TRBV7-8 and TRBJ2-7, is GAGVSQSPRYKVAKRGQDVALRCDPISGHVSLFWYQQALGQGPEFLTYFQNEAQLDKSGLPSDRFFAERPEGSVSTLKIQRTQQEDSAVYLCASSLLGRSGGSYEQYFGPGTRLTVT.

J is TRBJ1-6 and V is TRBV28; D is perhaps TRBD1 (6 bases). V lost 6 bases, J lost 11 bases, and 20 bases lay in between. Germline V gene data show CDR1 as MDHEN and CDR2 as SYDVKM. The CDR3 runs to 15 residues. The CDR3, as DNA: TGTGCCAGCAGCCCCCCCCGGGGACACGGGCCACCCCTCCACTTT. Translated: CASSPPRGHGPPLHF.

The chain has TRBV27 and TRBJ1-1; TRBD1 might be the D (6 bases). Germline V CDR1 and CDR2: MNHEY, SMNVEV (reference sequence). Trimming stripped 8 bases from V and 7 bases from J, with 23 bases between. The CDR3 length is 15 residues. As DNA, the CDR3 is TGTGCCAGCCGTATCAGGGGCCAGCCTAGATTTGAAGCTTTCTTT. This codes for CASRIRGQPRFEAFF.

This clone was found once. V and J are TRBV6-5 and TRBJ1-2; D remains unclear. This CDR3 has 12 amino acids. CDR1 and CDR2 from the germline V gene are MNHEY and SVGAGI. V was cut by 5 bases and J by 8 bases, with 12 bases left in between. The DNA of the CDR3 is TGTGCCAGCAGTCCATCGGGATGGGGCTACACCTTC. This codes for CASSPSGWGYTF.

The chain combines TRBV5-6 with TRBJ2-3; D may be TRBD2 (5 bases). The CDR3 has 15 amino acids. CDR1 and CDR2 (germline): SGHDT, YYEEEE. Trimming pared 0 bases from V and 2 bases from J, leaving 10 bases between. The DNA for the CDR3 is TGTGCCAGCAGCTTGGGACTAACCTCCACAGATACGCAGTATTTT. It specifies CASSLGLTSTDTQYF.

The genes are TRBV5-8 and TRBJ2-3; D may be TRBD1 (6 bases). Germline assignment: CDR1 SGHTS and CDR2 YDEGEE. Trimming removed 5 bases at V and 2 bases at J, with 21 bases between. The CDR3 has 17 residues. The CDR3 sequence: CASRMGANREFTDTQYF. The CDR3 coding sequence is TGTGCCAGCAGGATGGGAGCTAACAGGGAGTTCACAGATACGCAGTATTTT. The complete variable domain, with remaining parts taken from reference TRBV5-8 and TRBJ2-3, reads EAGVTQSPTHLIKTRGQQATLRCSPISGHTSVYWYQQALGLGLQFLLWYDEGEERNRGNFPPRFSGRQFPNYSSELNVNALELEDSALYLCASRMGANREFTDTQYFGPGTRLTVL.

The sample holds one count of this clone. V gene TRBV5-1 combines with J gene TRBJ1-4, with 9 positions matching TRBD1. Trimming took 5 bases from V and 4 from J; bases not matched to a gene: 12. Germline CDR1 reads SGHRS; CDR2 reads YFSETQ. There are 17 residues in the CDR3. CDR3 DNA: TGCGCCAGCAGACCGGGACAGGGTGTATTGGGTAATGAAAAACTGTTTTTT. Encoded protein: CASRPGQGVLGNEKLFF. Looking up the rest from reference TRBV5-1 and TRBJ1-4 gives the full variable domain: KAGVTQTPRYLIKTRGQQVTLSCSPISGHRSVSWYQQTPGQGLQFLFEYFSETQRNKGNFPGRFSGRQFSNSRSEMNVSTLELGDSALYLCASRPGQGVLGNEKLFFGSGTQLSVL.

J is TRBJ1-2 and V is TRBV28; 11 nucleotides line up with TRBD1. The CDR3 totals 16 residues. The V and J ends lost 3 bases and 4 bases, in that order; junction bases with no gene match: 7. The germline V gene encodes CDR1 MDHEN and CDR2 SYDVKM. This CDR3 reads CASSFLGQGASYGYTF. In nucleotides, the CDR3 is TGTGCCAGCAGTTTCCTCGGACAGGGGGCTTCCTATGGCTACACCTTC.

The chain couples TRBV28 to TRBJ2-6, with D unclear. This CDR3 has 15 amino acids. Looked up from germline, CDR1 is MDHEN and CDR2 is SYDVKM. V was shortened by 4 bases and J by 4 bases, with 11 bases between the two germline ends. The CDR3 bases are TGTGCCAGCAGTTCCCCCGGTCTCGGGGCCAACGTCCTGACTTTC. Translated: CASSSPGLGANVLTF.

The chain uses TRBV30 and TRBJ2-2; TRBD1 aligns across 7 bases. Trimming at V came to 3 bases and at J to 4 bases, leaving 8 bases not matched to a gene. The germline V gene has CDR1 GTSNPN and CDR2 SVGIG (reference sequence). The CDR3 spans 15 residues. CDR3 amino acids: CAWSKGQRATGELFF. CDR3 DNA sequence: TGTGCCTGGAGCAAGGGACAGCGAGCCACCGGGGAGCTGTTTTTT.

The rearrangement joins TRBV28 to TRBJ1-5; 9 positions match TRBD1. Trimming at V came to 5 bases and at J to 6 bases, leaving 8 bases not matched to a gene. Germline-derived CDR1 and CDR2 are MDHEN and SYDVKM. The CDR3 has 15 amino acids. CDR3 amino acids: CASSRPPGQGQPQHF. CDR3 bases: TGTGCCAGCAGTCGGCCCCCGGGACAGGGTCAGCCCCAGCATTTT.

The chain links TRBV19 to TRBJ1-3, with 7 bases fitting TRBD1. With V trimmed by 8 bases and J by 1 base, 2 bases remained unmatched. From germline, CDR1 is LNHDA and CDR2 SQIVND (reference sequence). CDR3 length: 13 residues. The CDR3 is CASEQGSGNTIYF. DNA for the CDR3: TGTGCCAGTGAACAGGGGTCTGGAAACACCATATATTTT. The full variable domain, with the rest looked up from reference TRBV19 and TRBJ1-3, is DGGITQSPKYLFRKEGQNVTLSCEQNLNHDAMYWYRQDPGQGLRLIYYSQIVNDFQKGDIAEGYSVSREKKESFPLTVTSAQKNPTAFYLCASEQGSGNTIYFGEGSWLTVV.

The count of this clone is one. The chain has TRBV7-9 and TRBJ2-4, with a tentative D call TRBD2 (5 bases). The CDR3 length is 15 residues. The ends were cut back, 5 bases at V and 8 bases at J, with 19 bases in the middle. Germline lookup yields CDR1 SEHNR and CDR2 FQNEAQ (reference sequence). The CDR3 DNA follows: TGTGCCAGCAGCCCCCCCGCCGCGGGCCTAGACATTCAGTACTTC. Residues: CASSPPAAGLDIQYF.

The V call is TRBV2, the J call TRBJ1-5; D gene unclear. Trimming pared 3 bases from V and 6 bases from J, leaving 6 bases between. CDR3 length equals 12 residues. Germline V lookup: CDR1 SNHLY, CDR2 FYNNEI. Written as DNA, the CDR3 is TGTGCCAGCAGTGACCCCGGTCAGCCCCAGCATTTT. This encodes CASSDPGQPQHF.

The CDR3: CASSLLTSGNTDTQYF. CDR3 in DNA: TGTGCCAGCAGCTTATTGACTAGCGGGAACACAGATACGCAGTATTTT. V and J are TRBV7-2 and TRBJ2-3; TRBD2 matches at 11 bases. Germline assignment: CDR1 SGHTA and CDR2 FQGNSA. The ends lost 2 bases at V and 2 bases at J; junction bases unmatched: 3. This CDR3 has 16 residues. The whole variable domain, remainder taken from reference TRBV7-2 and TRBJ2-3, is GAGVSQSPSNKVTEKGKDVELRCDPISGHTALYWYRQSLGQGLEFLIYFQGNSAPDKSGLPSDRFSAERTGGSVSTLTIQRTQQEDSAVYLCASSLLTSGNTDTQYFGPGTRLTVL.

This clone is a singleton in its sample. For the CDR3, the DNA is TGTGCCAGCAGAACAGGGGGCTTAAGTCAGCCCCAGCATTTT. Its protein product is CASRTGGLSQPQHF. V and J are TRBV2 and TRBJ1-5, with TRBD1 identical over 9 bases. The CDR3 sequence is 14 residues long. The germline gives CDR1 SNHLY, CDR2 FYNNEI. Trimming at V came to 6 bases and at J to 6 bases, leaving 6 bases not matched to a gene.

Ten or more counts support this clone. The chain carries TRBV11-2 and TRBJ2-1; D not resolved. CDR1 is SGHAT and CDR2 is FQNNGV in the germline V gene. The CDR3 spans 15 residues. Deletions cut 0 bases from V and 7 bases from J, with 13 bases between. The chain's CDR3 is CASSLEATLGNEQFF. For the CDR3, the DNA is TGTGCCAGCAGCTTAGAGGCCACTCTAGGTAATGAGCAGTTCTTC.